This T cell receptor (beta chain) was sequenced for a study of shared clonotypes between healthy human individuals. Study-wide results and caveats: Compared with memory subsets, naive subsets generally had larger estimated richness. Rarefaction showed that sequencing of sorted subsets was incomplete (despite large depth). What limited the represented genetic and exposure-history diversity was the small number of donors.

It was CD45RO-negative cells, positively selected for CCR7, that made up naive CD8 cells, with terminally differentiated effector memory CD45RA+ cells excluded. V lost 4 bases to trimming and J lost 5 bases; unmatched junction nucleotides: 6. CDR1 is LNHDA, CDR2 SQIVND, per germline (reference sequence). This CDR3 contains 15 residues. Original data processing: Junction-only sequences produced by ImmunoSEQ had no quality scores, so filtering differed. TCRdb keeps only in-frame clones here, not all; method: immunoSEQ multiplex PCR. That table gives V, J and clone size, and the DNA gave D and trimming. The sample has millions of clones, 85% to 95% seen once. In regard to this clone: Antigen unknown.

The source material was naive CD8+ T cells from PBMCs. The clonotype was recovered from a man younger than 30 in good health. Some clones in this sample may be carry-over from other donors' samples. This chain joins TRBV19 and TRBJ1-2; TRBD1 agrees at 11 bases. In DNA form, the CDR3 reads TGTGCCAGTAGTAGCGGACAGGGGGCTCCATATGGCTACACCTTC. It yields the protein CASSSGQGAPYGYTF.